This T cell receptor beta chain originates from a study of T cell clonotyping in hematopoietic cell transplantation (dated by TCRdb to 2020 to 2022). At the level of the whole study: The study collected 120 to 150 blood samples from 30 to 40 consecutive transplant recipients and their related donors. Patient recruitment ran from September 2015 to January 2017, and follow-up continued until late 2020 or death.

The CDR3 covers 17 residues, taking in both the cysteine and the phenylalanine. Kept here is only the CDR3 DNA, which spans 51 bases and is read in frame from base 1. CDR1 and CDR2 (LNHNV, YYDKDF) derive from the germline V gene (reference sequence). V is cut by 0 bases and J by 3 bases, and the space between the germline ends is 15 bases. The paper's findings and limits, for the study overall: Recipient TCR diversity fell after transplant, with pathologically expanded clonotypes rising progressively from day 30 to day 180. Inverse Simpson Index values from donors and from recipients before transplant predicted broader TCR repertoire diversity after transplant. The sample size was limited, and CD4 and CD8 repertoire contributions could not be separated because cells were not sorted. Recipient repertoires showed only a small fraction of overlap with donor repertoires, and over 97% appeared de novo at the given depth.

The intended sense of this specimen's time point label: 100 days after allo-HCT. Blood from recipients was drawn roughly 28 days before transplant, then again at days 30, 100 and 180 after transplant. Using Nuclei Lysis Solution, genomic DNA was extracted from unfractionated peripheral blood mononuclear cells that were either fresh or cryopreserved. TCR beta CDR3 regions were amplified from genomic DNA with the immunoSEQ assay, a bias-controlled multiplex PCR using V- and J-specific primers. In a second PCR step, the CDR3 amplicons were tagged with a proprietary barcode plus Illumina adapter sequences. An Illumina MiSeq instrument was used to sequence the CDR3 libraries. Under the source paper's analysis protocol: Export and quality control were handled in immunoSEQ Analyzer 3.0, while downstream analyses relied on R Bioconductor and Immunarch. Only productive rearrangements within the normalized downsampled data set were used in the calculation of repertoire metrics. Pathologically expanded clonotypes were defined as those larger than 5 templates in the normalized cohort. Repertoire diversity was measured with the Inverse Simpson Index. CMV-specificity analyses were carried out on the non-normalized data set to capture all clonotypes. Entries here come from immuneACCESS through TCRdb and include only in-frame sequences with V and J called. Some clones fail to appear in such tables; in the studies checked, an unresolved V gene covers under half of the shortfall, and the cause of the remainder is unknown. V, J and clone size derive from that table, while D and trimming were established from the DNA sequence. The sample table lists under 9,000 clones, roughly 62% of them with a count of one. The ten top clones hold 22% of the sample.

Regarding this clone: Its binding antigen is unknown. Base qualities are not at hand, and no much larger clone is one base apart.

The sequence was collected from a male patient between 60 and 69 years old who had an allogeneic stem cell transplant from an unrelated donor, so the T cells may come from the graft donor. Some clones in this sample may be carry-over from other donors' samples. The starting material was peripheral blood mononuclear cells, obtained 100 days after allogeneic stem cell transplant. The rearranged segments are TRBV15 and TRBJ1-5, and the D gene may be TRBD1, 5 bases matching. This receptor carries the CDR3 CATSRENDSLHNQPQHF. The DNA reads as follows: TGTGCCACCAGCAGAGAAAACGACAGTTTACACAATCAGCCCCAGCATTTT.